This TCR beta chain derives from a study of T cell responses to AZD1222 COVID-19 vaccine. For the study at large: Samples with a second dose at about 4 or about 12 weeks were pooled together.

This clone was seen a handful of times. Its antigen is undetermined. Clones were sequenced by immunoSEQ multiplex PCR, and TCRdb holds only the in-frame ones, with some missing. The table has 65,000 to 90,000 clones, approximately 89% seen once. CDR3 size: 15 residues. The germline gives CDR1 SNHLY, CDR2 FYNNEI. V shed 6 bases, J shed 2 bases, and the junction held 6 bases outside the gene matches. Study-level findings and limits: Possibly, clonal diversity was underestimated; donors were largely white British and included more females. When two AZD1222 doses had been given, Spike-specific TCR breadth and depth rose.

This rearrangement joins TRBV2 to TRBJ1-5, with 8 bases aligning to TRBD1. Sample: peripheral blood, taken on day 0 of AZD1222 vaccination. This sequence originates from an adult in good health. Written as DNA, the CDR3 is TGTGCCAGCAGACCCGGACAGGGCGGCAATCAGCCCCAGCATTTT. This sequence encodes CASRPGQGGNQPQHF.